A single sample is the source of the 23 T cell receptor beta chains below, sequenced in a study of blood T cell repertoires in COVID-19 (TCRdb year 2020). The library was prepared using the immunoSEQ multiplex PCR assay. Imported from immuneACCESS, the table was reduced by TCRdb to in-frame sequences with V and J called. These copies leave out some clones; in studies compared against another copy, an unresolved V gene accounts for under half, and the cause of the remainder is not known. This sample lists some 490,000 clones; approximately 86% were detected once. Jointly, the top ten make up 7% to 10% of the sample. The sequencing input was PBMCs or T cells enriched from blood (not recorded which). The receptors stem from a woman aged 60-75 years who had recovered from COVID-19.

Here the CDR3 reads CASSILRQGPNEKLFF. In nucleotides, the CDR3 is TGTGCCAGCAGCATCCTCAGACAGGGGCCTAATGAAAAACTGTTTTTT. The rearrangement joins TRBV11-2 to TRBJ1-4, with 8 nucleotides matching TRBD1. The CDR3 covers 16 residues. Germline V gene sequence: CDR1 SGHAT, CDR2 FQNNGV. Trimming at V came to 5 bases and at J to 3 bases, leaving 8 bases not matched to a gene.

This clone occurred once. This chain joins TRBV5-8 and TRBJ1-1; TRBD1 agrees at 8 bases. CDR1 is SGHTS and CDR2 is YDEGEE in the germline V gene. Germline trimming cut 5 bases from V and 10 bases from J; bases unmatched to any gene: 10. The CDR3 extends over 13 amino acids. CDR3 region: CASSFGTGPLAFF. In nucleotides, the CDR3 is TGTGCCAGCAGTTTCGGGACAGGTCCTTTAGCTTTCTTT.

This chain connects TRBV5-1 to TRBJ2-1; D not certain. The CDR3 covers 12 residues. Germline-derived CDR1 and CDR2 are SGHRS and YFSETQ. V was pared by 5 bases and J by 9 bases, with 12 bases between. Written as DNA, the CDR3 is TGCGCCAGCAGTGGGTCCCTAGTTGAGCAGTTCTTC. Its translation: CASSGSLVEQFF.

V usage is TRBV27 and J usage is TRBJ1-1, with a possible D match to TRBD1 (5 bases). Trimming took 5 bases from V and 6 from J, leaving 16 bases between them. Germline V gene data show CDR1 as MNHEY and CDR2 as SMNVEV (reference sequence). The CDR3 contains 14 residues. CDR3 bases: TGTGCCAGCAGTGTTGACAGCCCGGGGGCTGAAGCTTTCTTT. This translates into CASSVDSPGAEAFF.

The J gene is TRBJ1-5, the V gene TRBV30; D possibly corresponds to TRBD1 (6 bases). V lost 3 bases, J lost 7 bases, and 19 bases lay in between. This CDR3 region has 15 residues. CDR1 and CDR2 (germline): GTSNPN, SVGIG (reference sequence). The CDR3, as DNA: TGTGCCTGGAGCTTGGGAACAGGGTGGAGGCAGCCCCAGCATTTT. It translates to CAWSLGTGWRQPQHF.

This chain links TRBV5-1 with TRBJ1-1, with a weak D call TRBD1 (5 bases). From germline, CDR1 is SGHRS and CDR2 YFSETQ. V was shortened by 1 base and J by 0 bases, with 10 bases between the two germline ends. The CDR3 loop spans 15 amino acids. CDR3 protein: CASSLFQGLNTEAFF. CDR3 DNA sequence: TGCGCCAGCAGCTTGTTTCAGGGATTGAACACTGAAGCTTTCTTT.

The chain couples TRBV12-5 to TRBJ2-3; 7 bases align to TRBD2. The CDR3 consists of 15 residues. Germline V gene lookup returns CDR1 LGHNT and CDR2 FRNRAP. The V segment lost 2 bases and the J segment 3 bases; nucleotides outside the gene matches: 5. DNA of the CDR3: TGTGCTAGTGGTTTGTTGGGGGGAGGGACAGATACGCAGTATTTT. The encoded protein is CASGLLGGGTDTQYF. Full variable domain (missing parts from reference TRBV12-5 and TRBJ2-3): DARVTQTPRHKVTEMGQEVTMRCQPILGHNTVFWYRQTMMQGLELLAYFRNRAPLDDSGMPKDRFSAEMPDATLATLKIQPSEPRDSAVYFCASGLLGGGTDTQYFGPGTRLTVL.

The chain employs TRBV5-1 and TRBJ1-6; D possibly corresponds to TRBD1 (5 bases). The V and J ends lost 0 bases and 1 base respectively, with 8 bases between them. Per germline, CDR1 SGHRS and CDR2 YFSETQ. This CDR3 has 16 residues. The CDR3 nucleotides read TGCGCCAGCAGCTTGGACGGGGGATCCTATAATTCACCCCTCCACTTT. This codes for CASSLDGGSYNSPLHF.

The V and J genes are TRBV6-2 or TRBV6-3 and TRBJ1-4, with 8 positions matching TRBD1. CDR1 and CDR2 from the germline V gene are MNHEY and SVGEGT. The CDR3 consists of 14 residues. V was pared by 5 bases and J by 3 bases, with 2 bases of the junction left unmatched. DNA for the CDR3: TGTGCCAGCAGTGGACAGGGTTCTAATGAAAAACTGTTTTTT. As protein: CASSGQGSNEKLFF.

This clone came up once. The J gene is TRBJ2-3, the V gene TRBV5-6, with a weak D call TRBD2 (7 bases). Germline CDR1 reads SGHDT; CDR2 reads YYEEEE. Trimming pared 2 bases from V and 0 bases from J, leaving 13 bases between. This CDR3 is built from 16 residues. The CDR3 loop reads CASSFSRGPSTDTQYF. CDR3 coding DNA: TGTGCCAGCAGCTTTTCGCGGGGGCCCAGCACAGATACGCAGTATTTT.

The V and J genes are TRBV10-2 and TRBJ1-5; tentative D call: TRBD1 (6 bases). CDR3 length equals 13 residues. Deletions cut 7 bases from V and 4 bases from J, with 11 bases between. In germline, CDR1 is WSHSY, CDR2 SAAADI. The chain's CDR3 is CASTGTFNQPQHF. The CDR3 DNA is TGCGCCAGCACCGGGACATTTAATCAGCCCCAGCATTTT.

This chain links TRBV6-5 with TRBJ2-2; D may be TRBD2 (6 bases). V gave up 7 bases and J gave up 4 bases, with 13 bases separating them. Germline lookup yields CDR1 MNHEY and CDR2 SVGAGI. The CDR3 is made up of 14 amino acids. The CDR3 reads CASTQGGTTGELFF. The CDR3 nucleotides are TGTGCCAGCACCCAAGGAGGGACCACCGGGGAGCTGTTTTTT.

This clone was picked up one time. The chain combines TRBV5-5 with TRBJ1-6; D is unresolved. Germline values: CDR1 SGHKS, CDR2 YYEKEE (reference sequence). The V and J ends lost 1 base and 7 bases respectively, with 18 bases between them. The CDR3 runs to 17 residues. CDR3 sequence reads: CASSLWRPLERNSPLHF. In nucleotides, the CDR3 is TGTGCCAGCAGCTTGTGGAGGCCCCTAGAAAGGAATTCACCCCTCCACTTT. Combining the CDR3 with reference TRBV5-5 and TRBJ1-6 gives the whole variable domain DAGVTQSPTHLIKTRGQQVTLRCSPISGHKSVSWYQQVLGQGPQFIFQYYEKEERGRGNFPDRFSARQFPNYSSELNVNALLLGDSALYLCASSLWRPLERNSPLHFGNGTRLTVT.

The chain couples TRBV12-5 to TRBJ2-5; possibly TRBD1 for D (5 bases). The V gene's germline CDR1 is LGHNT and CDR2 FRNRAP. The CDR3 is made up of 14 amino acids. The ends were cut back, 4 bases at V and 0 bases at J, with 9 bases in the middle. CDR3 DNA sequence: TGTGCTAGTGGTTCGTGGGGCTACCAAGAGACCCAGTACTTC. It is translated as CASGSWGYQETQYF.

This clone was observed a few times. This chain uses TRBV19 with TRBJ2-1; 10 bases are a match to TRBD2. After removal of 1 base from V and 3 bases from J, the junction contained 6 bases not matched to a gene. This CDR3 is built from 17 residues. CDR1 LNHDA and CDR2 SQIVND come from the germline V gene (reference sequence). Here the CDR3 reads CASSIASRTSGYNEQFF. The CDR3 bases are TGTGCCAGTAGTATAGCATCTCGGACTAGCGGCTACAATGAGCAGTTCTTC.

This chain links TRBV28 with TRBJ1-2, with D perhaps matching TRBD1 (5 bases). V lost 6 bases and J 5 bases, leaving 10 bases between the germline ends. Germline loops: CDR1 MDHEN, CDR2 SYDVKM. The CDR3 is made up of 12 amino acids. The chain's CDR3 is CASSGGEYGYTF. The CDR3 DNA reads TGTGCCAGCAGCGGGGGAGAGTATGGCTACACCTTC.

The rearrangement joins TRBV7-8 to TRBJ2-7, with 9 bases that match TRBD1. CDR1 and CDR2 (germline): SGHVS, FQNEAQ. V was pared by 5 bases and J by 5 bases, with 7 bases of the junction left unmatched. This CDR3 is built from 14 residues. DNA for the CDR3: TGTGCCAGCAGCCCCCTGGGGGACAGGGACGAGCAGTACGTC. Its translation: CASSPLGDRDEQYV.

This sequence joins TRBV12-3 or TRBV12-4 and TRBJ1-1; D is uncertain. Trimming took 8 bases from V and 1 from J, leaving 11 bases between them. The CDR3 spans 13 residues. As DNA, the CDR3 is TGTGCCAGCGATCGTGGCGGGAACACTGAAGCTTTCTTT. Its translation is CASDRGGNTEAFF.

This sequence joins TRBV9 and TRBJ2-2; 9 nucleotides match TRBD2. Germline CDR1 SGDLS, CDR2 YYNGEE. The junction had 8 bases not matched to a gene; V was cut back by 4 bases and J by 4 bases. There are 16 residues in the CDR3. The CDR3 DNA sequence: TGTGCCAGCAGCACGGCTAGCGGGGACCTCACCGGGGAGCTGTTTTTT. Its translation: CASSTASGDLTGELFF.

The chain recombines TRBV19 with TRBJ2-4; D possibly corresponds to TRBD1 (6 bases). This CDR3 is 12 amino acids long. V was shortened by 7 bases and J by 7 bases, with 11 bases between the two germline ends. Germline V gene lookup returns CDR1 LNHDA and CDR2 SQIVND (reference sequence). CDR3 sequence reads: CASNNQGNIQYF. In nucleotides, the CDR3 is TGTGCCAGTAACAACCAGGGGAACATTCAGTACTTC.

This chain uses TRBV2 with TRBJ2-4; D is unresolved. V was shortened by 3 bases and J by 0 bases, with 9 bases between the two germline ends. The CDR3 has 15 residues. Germline CDR1 SNHLY, CDR2 FYNNEI. The CDR3 DNA sequence: TGTGCCAGCAGTGAGGCACCGCTAGCCAAAAACATTCAGTACTTC. Translated, it gives CASSEAPLAKNIQYF.

This chain uses TRBV3-1 (or the pseudogene TRBV3-2) with TRBJ2-1; the match to TRBD2 covers 7 bases. V shed 1 base, J shed 3 bases, and the junction held 3 bases outside the gene matches. Germline loops: CDR1 LGHDT, CDR2 YNNKEL (reference sequence). The CDR3 runs to 15 residues. The CDR3: CASSQGGTNYNEQFF. The DNA of the CDR3 is TGTGCCAGCAGCCAAGGCGGGACTAACTACAATGAGCAGTTCTTC.

The chain uses TRBV11-2 and TRBJ1-1; 8 nucleotides match TRBD1. Germline-derived CDR1 and CDR2 are SGHAT and FQNNGV. Trimming at V came to 8 bases and at J to 1 base, leaving 9 bases not matched to a gene. The CDR3 covers 15 residues. CDR3 sequence: CASLTGGLRNTEAFF. The CDR3 region has the DNA TGTGCCAGCTTAACAGGGGGATTGAGGAACACTGAAGCTTTCTTT.